These T cell receptor beta chains were read from a single sample in a study of T cell repertoires in cytomegalovirus infection. TCRdb re-called the reads with MiXCR, one entry per CDR3 protein. The sample has roughly 720,000 distinct CDR3 sequences, about 40% seen once. Sequenced input: PBMCs. The receptors were sampled from a human donor in good health (CMV status not recorded). Some clones in this sample may be carry-over from other donors' samples. CDR3s include the opening cysteine and the closing phenylalanine or tryptophan. Each record gives: J gene, D gene, clone size, V gene, CDR3 DNA, CDR3 protein. D genes are given only for firm matches. Rows may omit the clone size; those that give it use once, few, many or a size class.

TRBJ2-3	-	few	TRBV5-5	TGTGCCAGCAGCTTGGTGCGGACGAGCACAGATACGCAGTATTTT	CASSLVRTSTDTQYF
TRBJ1-5	TRBD1	-	TRBV5-3	TGTGCCAGCAGCTTTGAAGGGGGCCGCCCTCAGCCCCAGCATTTT	CASSFEGGRPQPQHF
TRBJ1-5	-	many	TRBV7-2	TGTGCCAGCAGCTTAGTCAGTTTTAGCAATCAGCCCCAGCATTTT	CASSLVSFSNQPQHF
TRBJ2-1	-	-	TRBV7-6	TGTGCCAGCAGCTTAGTTTGGGCAGGGAGGAATGAGCAGTTCTTC	CASSLVWAGRNEQFF
TRBJ2-5	TRBD2	-	TRBV28	TGTGCCTCCCGAGAGTGGGGGGGGCAAGAGACCCAGTACTTC	CASREWGGQETQYF
TRBJ1-4	-	few	TRBV7-9	TGTGCCAGCAGCATGGACCGTCTCGGGGGTGAAAAACTGTTTTTT	CASSMDRLGGEKLFF
TRBJ1-4	-	-	TRBV27	TGTGCCAGCAGTTTATCGTGGGGGGCTGGTGAAAAACTGTTTTTT	CASSLSWGAGEKLFF
TRBJ1-2	-	many	TRBV7-2	TGTGCCAGCAGCTTAGACCAGTTATGGCAGTCTAAGTATGGCTACACCTTC	CASSLDQLWQSKYGYTF
TRBJ2-3	-	few	TRBV19	TGTGCCAGCTCGGGCGGAGGAATCGCATCGGGAGATACGCAGTATTTT	CASSGGGIASGDTQYF
TRBJ2-2	TRBD1	few	TRBV27	TGTGCCAGCAGTTGGGCCGGACAGGCTAACACCGGGGAGCTGTTTTTT	CASSWAGQANTGELFF
TRBJ1-1	-	few	TRBV5-1	TGCGCCAGCAGCTTGGCCTGGCAGGGCGTGGGTAACACTGAAGCTTTCTTT	CASSLAWQGVGNTEAFF
TRBJ2-7	-	few	TRBV28	TGTGCCAGCAGTGTCACTAGCACTACCTACGAGCAGTACTTC	CASSVTSTTYEQYF
TRBJ2-1	-	-	TRBV4-1	TGCGCCAGCAGCCTCGGGCGGCGGGAATCCAATGAGCAGTTCTTC	CASSLGRRESNEQFF
TRBJ2-5	-	few	TRBV28	TGTGCCAGCAGCCCTTCATCCCGGAGGGGGACCCAGTACTTC	CASSPSSRRGTQYF
TRBJ2-3	-	many	TRBV7-6	TGTGCCAGCAGCTTACTCCGGGGGCGCGCGGATACGCAGTATTTT	CASSLLRGRADTQYF
TRBJ1-2	-	few	TRBV7-2	TGTGCCAGCAGGGTCGGCAGGTTATCTGGCTACACCTTC	CASRVGRLSGYTF
TRBJ1-2	-	many	TRBV7-9	TGTGCCAGCAGTAGAACAGGGTATGGCTACACCTTC	CASSRTGYGYTF
TRBJ2-1	TRBD2	-	TRBV9	TGTTCCAGCAGCGTAGTTATTTCTAGCGGAGATCATTACAATGAGCAGTTCTTC	CSSSVVISSGDHYNEQFF
TRBJ2-2	TRBD2	-	TRBV10-3	TGTGCCATCCAACGGGGCCAGCGGGGGACGTCGAACACCGGGGAGCTGTTTTTT	CAIQRGQRGTSNTGELFF
TRBJ2-2	-	few	TRBV10-3	TGTGCCATCAGCCCGAGAGGGATGGGAACCGGGGAGCTGTTTTTT	CAISPRGMGTGELFF
TRBJ1-2	-	few	TRBV5-4	TGTGCCAGCAGCTTGTTTAGTCCGGGGGGCTATGGCTACACCTTC	CASSLFSPGGYGYTF
TRBJ2-3	TRBD2	-	TRBV20-1	TGCAGTGCTAGATCCCTAGCGGGGAGTACAGATACGCAGTATTTT	CSARSLAGSTDTQYF
TRBJ1-1	-	few	TRBV7-9	TGTGCCAGCAGCGAGGCCGTGGGAGACGCTGAAGCTTTCTTT	CASSEAVGDAEAFF
TRBJ1-2	TRBD1	-	TRBV7-2	TGTGCCAGCAGCTTAGCGCTTGGGACAGATGACTATGGCTACACCTTC	CASSLALGTDDYGYTF
TRBJ2-5	TRBD2	-	TRBV28	TGTGCCAGCACGGGAGGACCGTCAGTAGGGGAGACCCAGTACTTC	CASTGGPSVGETQYF
TRBJ2-7	TRBD2	-	TRBV5-1	TGCGCCAGCAGCTTGGACAGCGGACTAGCGGGAGGAGAGCAGTACTTC	CASSLDSGLAGGEQYF
TRBJ2-1	TRBD2	-	TRBV6-6	TGTGCCAGCAGCCTGACTAGCGGGGGAGTAAAAGATGAGCAGTTCTTC	CASSLTSGGVKDEQFF
TRBJ2-2	TRBD1	-	TRBV6-6	TGTGCCAGCAGGGCCGGGACAGGGACCGGGGAGCTGTTTTTT	CASRAGTGTGELFF
TRBJ2-2	-	-	TRBV2	TGTGCCAGCAGTGTGGCCGGCGCGAACACCGGGGAGCTGTTTTTT	CASSVAGANTGELFF
TRBJ2-7	TRBD1	-	TRBV15	TGTGCCACCAGCAGAGATTGGCAGGGGGCCTACGAGCAGTACTTC	CATSRDWQGAYEQYF
TRBJ2-7	-	many	TRBV6-1	TGTGCCAGCAGGGCAGGCAGCCCAACGTTGTTGTACTTC	CASRAGSPTLLYF
TRBJ2-7	-	-	TRBV28	TGTGCCAGCAGGGTGACAGCGTCCTACGAGCAGTACTTC	CASRVTASYEQYF
TRBJ1-6	-	-	TRBV7-2	TGTGCCAGCACCCAAAATTCACCCCTCCACTTT	CASTQNSPLHF
TRBJ1-1	-	-	TRBV5-1	TGCGCCAGCAGCTCGACGGACAGAAGATCCACTGAAGCTTTCTTT	CASSSTDRRSTEAFF
TRBJ2-5	-	-	TRBV6-1	TGTGCCAGCAGTGGGACAATCCGGGGGTCAGGAAAAGAGACCCAGTACTTC	CASSGTIRGSGKETQYF
TRBJ2-3	TRBD2	-	TRBV12-3/TRBV12-4	TGTGCCAGCAGCTCTTCTCCAGGACTAGCGGGGTCTAGCACAGATACGCAGTATTTT	CASSSSPGLAGSSTDTQYF